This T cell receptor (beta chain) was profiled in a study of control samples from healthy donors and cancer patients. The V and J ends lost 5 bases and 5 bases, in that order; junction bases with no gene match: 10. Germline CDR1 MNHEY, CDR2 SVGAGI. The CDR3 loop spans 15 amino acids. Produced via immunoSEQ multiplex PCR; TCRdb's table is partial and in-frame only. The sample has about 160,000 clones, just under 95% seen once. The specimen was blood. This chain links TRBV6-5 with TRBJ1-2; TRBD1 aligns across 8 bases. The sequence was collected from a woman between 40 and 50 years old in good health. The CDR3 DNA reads TGTGCCAGCAGTACAACCCTGACAGGGGTTTATGGCTACACCTTC. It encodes CASSTTLTGVYGYTF.